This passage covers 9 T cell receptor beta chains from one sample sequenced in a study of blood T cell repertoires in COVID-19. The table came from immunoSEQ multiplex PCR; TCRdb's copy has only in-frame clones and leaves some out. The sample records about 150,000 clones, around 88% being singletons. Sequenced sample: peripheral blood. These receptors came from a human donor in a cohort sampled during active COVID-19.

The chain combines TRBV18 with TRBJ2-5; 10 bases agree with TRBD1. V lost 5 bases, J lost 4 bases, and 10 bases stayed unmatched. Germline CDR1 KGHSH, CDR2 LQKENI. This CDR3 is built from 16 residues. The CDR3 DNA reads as TGTGCCAGCTCAGGATCCTCCGGGACAGGGGCAGAGACCCAGTACTTC. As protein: CASSGSSGTGAETQYF.

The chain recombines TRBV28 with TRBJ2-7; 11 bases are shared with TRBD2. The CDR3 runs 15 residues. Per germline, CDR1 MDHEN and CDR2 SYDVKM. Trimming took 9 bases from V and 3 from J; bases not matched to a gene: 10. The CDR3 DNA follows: TGTGCCAGTACTGAGGGACTAGCGGCCCGCTACGAGCAGTACTTC. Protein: CASTEGLAARYEQYF.

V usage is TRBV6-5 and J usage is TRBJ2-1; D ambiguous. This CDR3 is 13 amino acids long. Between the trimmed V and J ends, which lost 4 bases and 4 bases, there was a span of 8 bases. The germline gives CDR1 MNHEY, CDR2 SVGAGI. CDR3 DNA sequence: TGTGCCAGCAGTTTCGAGGCTTACAATGAGCAGTTCTTC. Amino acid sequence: CASSFEAYNEQFF.

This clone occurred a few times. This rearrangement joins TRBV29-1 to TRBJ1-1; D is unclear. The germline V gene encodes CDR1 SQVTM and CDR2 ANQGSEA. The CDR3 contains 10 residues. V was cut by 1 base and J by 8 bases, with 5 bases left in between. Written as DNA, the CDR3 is TGCAGCGTTGAAGTCAGGGAAGCTTTCTTT. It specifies CSVEVREAFF.

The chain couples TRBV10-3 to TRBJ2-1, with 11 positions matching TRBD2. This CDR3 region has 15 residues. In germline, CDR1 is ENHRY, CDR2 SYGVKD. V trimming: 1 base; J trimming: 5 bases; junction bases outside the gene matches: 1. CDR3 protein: CAISELGLADNEQFF. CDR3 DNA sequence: TGTGCCATCAGTGAGTTGGGACTAGCGGACAATGAGCAGTTCTTC.

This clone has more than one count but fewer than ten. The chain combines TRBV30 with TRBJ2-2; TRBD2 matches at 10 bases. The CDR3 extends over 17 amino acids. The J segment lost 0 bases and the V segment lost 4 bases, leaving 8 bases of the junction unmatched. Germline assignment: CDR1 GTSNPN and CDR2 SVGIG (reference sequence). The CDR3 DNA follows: TGTGCCTGGACGGGGCTAGCGGGGGACTCGAACACCGGGGAGCTGTTTTTT. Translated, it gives CAWTGLAGDSNTGELFF. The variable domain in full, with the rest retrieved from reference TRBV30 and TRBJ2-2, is SQTIHQWPATLVQPVGSPLSLECTVEGTSNPNLYWYRQAAGRGLQLLFYSVGIGQISSEVPQNLSASRPQDRQFILSSKKLLLSDSGFYLCAWTGLAGDSNTGELFFGEGSRLTVL.

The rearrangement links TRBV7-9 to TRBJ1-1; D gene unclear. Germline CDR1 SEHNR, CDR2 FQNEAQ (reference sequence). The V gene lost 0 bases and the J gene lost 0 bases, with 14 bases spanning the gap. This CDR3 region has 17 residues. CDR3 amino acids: CASSLAGRPAMNTEAFF. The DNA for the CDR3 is TGTGCCAGCAGCTTAGCAGGCAGGCCAGCCATGAACACTGAAGCTTTCTTT. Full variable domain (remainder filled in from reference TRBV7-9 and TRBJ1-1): DTGVSQNPRHKITKRGQNVTFRCDPISEHNRLYWYRQTLGQGPEFLTYFQNEAQLEKSRLLSDRFSAERPKGSFSTLEIQRTEQGDSAMYLCASSLAGRPAMNTEAFFGQGTRLTVV.

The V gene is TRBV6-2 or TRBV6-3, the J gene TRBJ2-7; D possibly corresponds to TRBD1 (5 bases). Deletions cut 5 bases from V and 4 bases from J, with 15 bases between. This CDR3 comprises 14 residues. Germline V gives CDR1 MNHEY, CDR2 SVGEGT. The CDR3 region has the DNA TGTGCCAGCAGTCCAGGGTTGTCAGGATACGAGCAGTACTTC. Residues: CASSPGLSGYEQYF.

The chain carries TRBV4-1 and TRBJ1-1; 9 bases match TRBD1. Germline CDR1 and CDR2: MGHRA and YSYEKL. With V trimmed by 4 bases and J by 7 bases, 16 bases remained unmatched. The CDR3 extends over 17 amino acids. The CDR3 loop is CASSPAGEQGARGEAFF. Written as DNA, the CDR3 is TGCGCCAGCAGCCCAGCCGGTGAACAGGGGGCCCGGGGTGAAGCTTTCTTT.